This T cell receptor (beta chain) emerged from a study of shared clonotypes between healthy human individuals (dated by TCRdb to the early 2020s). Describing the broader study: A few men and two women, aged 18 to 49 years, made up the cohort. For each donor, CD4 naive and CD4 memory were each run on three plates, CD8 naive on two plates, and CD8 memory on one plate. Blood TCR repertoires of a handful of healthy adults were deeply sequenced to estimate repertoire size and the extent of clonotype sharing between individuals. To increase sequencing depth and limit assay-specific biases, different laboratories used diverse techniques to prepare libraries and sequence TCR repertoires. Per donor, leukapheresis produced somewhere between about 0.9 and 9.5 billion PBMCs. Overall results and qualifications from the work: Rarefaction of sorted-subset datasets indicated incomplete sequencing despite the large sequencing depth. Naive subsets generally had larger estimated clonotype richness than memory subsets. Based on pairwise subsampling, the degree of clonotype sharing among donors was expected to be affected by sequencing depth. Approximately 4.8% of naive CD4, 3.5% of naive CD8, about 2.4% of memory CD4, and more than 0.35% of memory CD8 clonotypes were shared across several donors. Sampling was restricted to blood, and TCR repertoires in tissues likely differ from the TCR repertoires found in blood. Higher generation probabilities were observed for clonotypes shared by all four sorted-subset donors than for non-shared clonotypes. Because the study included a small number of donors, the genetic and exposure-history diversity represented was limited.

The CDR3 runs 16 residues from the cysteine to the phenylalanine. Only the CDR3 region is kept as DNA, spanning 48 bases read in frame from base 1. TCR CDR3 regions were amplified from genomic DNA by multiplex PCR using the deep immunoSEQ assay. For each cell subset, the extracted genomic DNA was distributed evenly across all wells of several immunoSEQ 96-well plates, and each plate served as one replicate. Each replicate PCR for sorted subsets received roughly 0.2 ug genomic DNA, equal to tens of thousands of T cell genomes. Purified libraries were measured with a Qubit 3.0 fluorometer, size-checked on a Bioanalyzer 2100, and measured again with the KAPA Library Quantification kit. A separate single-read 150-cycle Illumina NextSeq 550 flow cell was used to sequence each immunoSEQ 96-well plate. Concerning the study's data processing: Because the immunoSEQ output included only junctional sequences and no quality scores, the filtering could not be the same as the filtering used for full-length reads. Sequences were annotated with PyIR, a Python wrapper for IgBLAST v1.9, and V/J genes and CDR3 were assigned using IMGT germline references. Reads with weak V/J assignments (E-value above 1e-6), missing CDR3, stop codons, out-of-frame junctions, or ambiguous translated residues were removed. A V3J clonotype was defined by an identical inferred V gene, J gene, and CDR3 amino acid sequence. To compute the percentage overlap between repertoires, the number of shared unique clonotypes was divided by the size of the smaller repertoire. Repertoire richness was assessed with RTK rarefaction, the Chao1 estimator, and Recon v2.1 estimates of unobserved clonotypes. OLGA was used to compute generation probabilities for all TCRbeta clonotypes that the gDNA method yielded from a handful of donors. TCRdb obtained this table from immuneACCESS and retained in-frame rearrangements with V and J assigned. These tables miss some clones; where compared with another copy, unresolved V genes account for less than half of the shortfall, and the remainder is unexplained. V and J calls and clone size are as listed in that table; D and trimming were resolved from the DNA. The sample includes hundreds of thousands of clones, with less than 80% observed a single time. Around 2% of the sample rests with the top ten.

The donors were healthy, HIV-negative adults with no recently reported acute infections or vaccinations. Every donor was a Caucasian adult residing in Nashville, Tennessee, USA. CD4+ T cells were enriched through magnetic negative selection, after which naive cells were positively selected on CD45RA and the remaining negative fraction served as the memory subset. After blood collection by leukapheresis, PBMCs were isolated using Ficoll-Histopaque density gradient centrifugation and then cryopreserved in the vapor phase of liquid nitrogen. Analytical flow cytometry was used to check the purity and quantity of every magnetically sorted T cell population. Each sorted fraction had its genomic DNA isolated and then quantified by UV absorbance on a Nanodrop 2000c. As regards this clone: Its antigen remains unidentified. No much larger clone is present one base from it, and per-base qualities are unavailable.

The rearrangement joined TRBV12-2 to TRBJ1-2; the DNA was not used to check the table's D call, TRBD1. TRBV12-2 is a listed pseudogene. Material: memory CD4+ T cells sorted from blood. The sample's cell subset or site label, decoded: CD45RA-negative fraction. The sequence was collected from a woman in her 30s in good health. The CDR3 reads CASPPIGTGRCYGYTF. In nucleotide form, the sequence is TGTGCAAGTCCCCCCATAGGGACAGGCCGTTGCTATGGCTACACCTTC.